The T cell receptor (beta chain) described here comes from a study of cytomegalovirus exposure and HLA in healthy donors. The primer mix had 60 Vbeta and 13 Jbeta primers. Sequenced by immunoSEQ multiplex PCR; TCRdb stores in-frame clones only, minus some. Among some 180,000 clones listed, 73% were seen once. Study conclusions and caveats: CMV antigen specificity was confirmed in vitro for a few CMV-associated chains. Reportedly, diagnosis of cytomegalovirus status by the classifier showed high specificity and sensitivity. For most TCR beta V segments, an earlier analysis put the productive rate at about 87% or about 30% of the time. Prediction of most subjects' HLA-A and HLA-B alleles by TCR beta sequences was reportedly accurate.

This clone was counted a few times. Its antigen is currently unknown. The CDR3 runs 15 residues. Per germline, CDR1 LNHDA and CDR2 SQIVND (reference sequence). The V and J ends lost 6 bases and 7 bases, in that order; junction bases with no gene match: 11. The V call is TRBV19, the J call TRBJ1-5; 8 bases map to TRBD1. The sequence derives from a young woman in good health and CMV-seropositive. The sample taken for sequencing was PBMCs. The CDR3: CASRKAGGAEQPQHF. CDR3 bases: TGTGCCAGTAGAAAAGCAGGGGGCGCGGAACAGCCCCAGCATTTT.